This TCR beta chain was captured in a study of PD-1 blockade in mismatch repair-deficient tumors. Trimming pared 6 bases from V and 5 bases from J, leaving 17 bases between. In germline, CDR1 is LNHDA, CDR2 SQIVND (reference sequence). The CDR3 has 14 residues. As concerns this clone: Antigen unknown.

Profiling relied on immunoSEQ multiplex PCR, and the TCRdb table lists in-frame clones only, not all of them. This table holds about 22,000 clones, almost 85% found once. Notes on the study in general: Tumor-resident clones, often absent from pretreatment blood, expanded after pembrolizumab and then contracted.

This clonotype originated in an adult with mismatch repair-deficient cancer. The sample in question was peripheral blood, obtained 2 weeks after starting pembrolizumab. This chain connects TRBV19 to TRBJ2-7, with D perhaps assigned TRBD1 or TRBD2 (5 bases each). DNA of the CDR3: TGTGCCAGTAGCCCTGGGGGACCTCGTGACGAGCAGTACTTC. Amino acids: CASSPGGPRDEQYF.